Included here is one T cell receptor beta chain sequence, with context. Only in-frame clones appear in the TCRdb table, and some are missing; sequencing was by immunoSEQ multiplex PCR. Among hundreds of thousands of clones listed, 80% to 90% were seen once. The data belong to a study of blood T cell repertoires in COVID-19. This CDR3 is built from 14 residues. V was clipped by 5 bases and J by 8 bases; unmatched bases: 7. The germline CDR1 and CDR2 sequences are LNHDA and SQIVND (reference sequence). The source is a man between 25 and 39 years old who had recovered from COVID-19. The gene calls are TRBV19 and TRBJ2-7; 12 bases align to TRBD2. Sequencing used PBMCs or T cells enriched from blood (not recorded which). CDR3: CASSSTSGSLQQYF. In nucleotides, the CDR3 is TGTGCCAGTAGTTCGACTAGCGGGAGTCTGCAGCAGTACTTC.